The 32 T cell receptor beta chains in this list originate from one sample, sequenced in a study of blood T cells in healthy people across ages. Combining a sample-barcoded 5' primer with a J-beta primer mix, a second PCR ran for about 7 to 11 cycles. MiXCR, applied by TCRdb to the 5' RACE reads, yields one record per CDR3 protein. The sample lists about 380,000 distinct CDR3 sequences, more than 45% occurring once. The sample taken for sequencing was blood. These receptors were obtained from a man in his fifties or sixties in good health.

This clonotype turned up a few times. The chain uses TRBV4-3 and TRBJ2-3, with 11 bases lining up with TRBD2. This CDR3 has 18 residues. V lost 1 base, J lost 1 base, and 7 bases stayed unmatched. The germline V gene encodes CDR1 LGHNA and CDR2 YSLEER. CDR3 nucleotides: TGCGCCAGCAGCCAAGGACGCGCGGGACTAGCGGGCACAGATACGCAGTATTTT. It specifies CASSQGRAGLAGTDTQYF.

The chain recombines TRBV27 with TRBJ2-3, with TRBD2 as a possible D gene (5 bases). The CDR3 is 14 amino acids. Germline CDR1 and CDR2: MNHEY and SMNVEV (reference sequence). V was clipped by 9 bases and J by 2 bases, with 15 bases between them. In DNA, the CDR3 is TGTGCCAGTAAACCACTAGAGAACACAGATACGCAGTATTTT. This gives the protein CASKPLENTDTQYF.

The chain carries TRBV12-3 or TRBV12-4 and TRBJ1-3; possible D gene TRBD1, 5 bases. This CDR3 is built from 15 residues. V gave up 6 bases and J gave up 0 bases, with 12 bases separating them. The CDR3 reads CASSRQQSSGNTIYF. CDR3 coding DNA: TGTGCCAGCAGCCGACAGCAGAGCTCTGGAAACACCATATATTTT.

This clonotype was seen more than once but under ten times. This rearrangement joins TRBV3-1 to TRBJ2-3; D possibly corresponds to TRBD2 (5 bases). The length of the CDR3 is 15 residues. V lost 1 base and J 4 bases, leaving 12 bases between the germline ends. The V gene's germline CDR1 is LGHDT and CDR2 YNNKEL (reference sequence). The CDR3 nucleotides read TGTGCCAGCAGCCAAGGAAACGGGAAATCAGATACGCAGTATTTT. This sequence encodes CASSQGNGKSDTQYF.

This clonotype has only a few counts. The CDR3 loop is CASSREWRHSGANVLTF. The CDR3 DNA sequence: TGTGCCAGCAGCCGTGAGTGGCGGCACTCTGGGGCCAACGTCCTGACTTTC. The J gene is TRBJ2-6, the V gene TRBV9; D ambiguous. Per the germline V gene, CDR1 is SGDLS and CDR2 is YYNGEE. Trimming removed 4 bases at V and 0 bases at J, with 14 bases between. The CDR3 length is 17 residues.

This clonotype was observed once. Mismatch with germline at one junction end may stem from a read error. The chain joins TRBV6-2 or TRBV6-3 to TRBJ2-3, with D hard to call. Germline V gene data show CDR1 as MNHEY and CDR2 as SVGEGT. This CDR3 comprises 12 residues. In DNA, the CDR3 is TGTACCAGCAGTTACTCAGTAGATACGCAGTATTTT. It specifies CTSSYSVDTQYF.

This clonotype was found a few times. The CDR3 is CASSQIAGGAYEQYF. CDR3 DNA sequence: TGTGCCAGCAGCCAAATAGCGGGAGGGGCTTACGAGCAGTACTTC. V gene TRBV4-2 combines with J gene TRBJ2-7; TRBD2 matches 11 bases. The junction had 4 bases not matched to a gene; V was cut back by 2 bases and J by 4 bases. Germline V gives CDR1 LGHNA, CDR2 YNFKEQ. CDR3 length equals 15 residues.

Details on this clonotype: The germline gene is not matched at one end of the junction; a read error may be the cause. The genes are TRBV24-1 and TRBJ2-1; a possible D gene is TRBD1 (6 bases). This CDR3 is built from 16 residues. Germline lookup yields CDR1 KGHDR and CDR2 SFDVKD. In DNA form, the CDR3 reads TGTGTCACCAGTGATTTGCCGACAGGATTAAAGAATGAGCAGTTCTTC. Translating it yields CVTSDLPTGLKNEQFF.

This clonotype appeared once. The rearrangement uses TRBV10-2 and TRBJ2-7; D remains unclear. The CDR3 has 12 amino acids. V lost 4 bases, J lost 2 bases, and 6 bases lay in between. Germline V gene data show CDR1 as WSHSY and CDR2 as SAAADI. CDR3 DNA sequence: TGCGCCAGCAGTGCAGTTACCTACGAGCAGTACTTC. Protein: CASSAVTYEQYF.

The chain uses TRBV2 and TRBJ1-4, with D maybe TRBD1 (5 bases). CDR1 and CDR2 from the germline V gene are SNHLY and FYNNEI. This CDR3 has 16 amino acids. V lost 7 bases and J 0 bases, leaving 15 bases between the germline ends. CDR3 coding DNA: TGTGCCAGCAATCTACCAAGGGGTTCAACTAATGAAAAACTGTTTTTT. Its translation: CASNLPRGSTNEKLFF.

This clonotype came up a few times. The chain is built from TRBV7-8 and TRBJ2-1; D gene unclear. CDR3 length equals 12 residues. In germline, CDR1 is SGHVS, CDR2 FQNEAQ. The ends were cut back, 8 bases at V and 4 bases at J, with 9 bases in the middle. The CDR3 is CASYARYNEQFF. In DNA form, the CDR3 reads TGTGCCAGCTACGCTAGGTACAATGAGCAGTTCTTC.

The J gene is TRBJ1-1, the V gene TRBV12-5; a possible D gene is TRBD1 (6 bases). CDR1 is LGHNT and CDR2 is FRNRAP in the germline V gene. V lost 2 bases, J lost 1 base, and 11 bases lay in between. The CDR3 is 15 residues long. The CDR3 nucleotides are TGTGCTAGTGGTTTGTACAGGGCCACGAACACTGAAGCTTTCTTT. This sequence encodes CASGLYRATNTEAFF.

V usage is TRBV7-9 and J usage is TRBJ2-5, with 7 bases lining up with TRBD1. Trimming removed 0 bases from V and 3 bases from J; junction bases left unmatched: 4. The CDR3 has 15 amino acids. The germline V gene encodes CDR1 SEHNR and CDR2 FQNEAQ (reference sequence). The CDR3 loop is CASSLAGTAKETQYF. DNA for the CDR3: TGTGCCAGCAGCTTAGCCGGGACAGCCAAAGAGACCCAGTACTTC.

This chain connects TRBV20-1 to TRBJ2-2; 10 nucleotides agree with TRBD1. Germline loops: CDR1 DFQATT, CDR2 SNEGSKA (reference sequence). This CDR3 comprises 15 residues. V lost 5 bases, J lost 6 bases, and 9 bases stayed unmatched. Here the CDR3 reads CSAYRDRGFAGELFF. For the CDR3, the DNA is TGCAGTGCTTACCGGGACAGGGGTTTCGCCGGGGAGCTGTTTTTT.

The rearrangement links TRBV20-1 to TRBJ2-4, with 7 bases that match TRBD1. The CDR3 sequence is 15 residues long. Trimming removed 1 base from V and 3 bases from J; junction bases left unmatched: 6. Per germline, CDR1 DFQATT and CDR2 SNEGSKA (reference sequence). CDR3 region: CSARGGGWGKNIQYF. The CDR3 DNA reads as TGCAGTGCTAGAGGAGGGGGCTGGGGCAAAAACATTCAGTACTTC.

CDR3 amino acids: CASSQRHATNEKLFF. CDR3 in DNA: TGCGCCAGCAGCCAACGACACGCAACTAATGAAAAACTGTTTTTT. The genes are TRBV4-3 and TRBJ1-4; unclear D gene. This CDR3 has 15 amino acids. Trimming stripped 2 bases from V and 0 bases from J, with 7 bases between. CDR1 is LGHNA and CDR2 is YSLEER in the germline V gene.

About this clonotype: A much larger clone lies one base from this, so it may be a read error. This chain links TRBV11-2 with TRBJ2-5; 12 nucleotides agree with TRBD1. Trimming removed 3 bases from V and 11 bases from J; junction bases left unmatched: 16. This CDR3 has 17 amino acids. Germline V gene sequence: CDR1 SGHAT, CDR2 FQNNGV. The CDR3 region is CASSFRPMGQGAYEQYF. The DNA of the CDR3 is TGTGCCAGCAGCTTCCGCCCTATGGGACAGGGGGCGTATGAGCAGTACTTC.

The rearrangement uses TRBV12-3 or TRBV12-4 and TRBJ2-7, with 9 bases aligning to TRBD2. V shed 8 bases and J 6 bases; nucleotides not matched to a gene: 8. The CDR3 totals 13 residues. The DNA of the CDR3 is TGTGCCAGCTTAGCGGGAGCATCTCTCGAGCAGTACTTC. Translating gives CASLAGASLEQYF.

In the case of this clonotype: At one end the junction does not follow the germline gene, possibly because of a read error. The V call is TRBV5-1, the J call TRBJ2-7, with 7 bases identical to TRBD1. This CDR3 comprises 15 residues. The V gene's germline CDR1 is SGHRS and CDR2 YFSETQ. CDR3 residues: CPSSRGTAALYEQYF. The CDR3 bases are TGCCCCAGCAGCCGAGGGACAGCCGCCCTGTACGAGCAGTACTTC. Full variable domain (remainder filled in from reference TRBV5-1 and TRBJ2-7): KAGVTQTPRYLIKTRGQQVTLSCSPISGHRSVSWYQQTPGQGLQFLFEYFSETQRNKGNFPGRFSGRQFSNSRSEMNVSTLELGDSALYLCPSSRGTAALYEQYFGPGTRLTVT.

CDR3: CASSLSPGQGNSGANVLTF. The CDR3 DNA follows: TGCGCCAGCAGCTTGTCTCCGGGACAGGGGAATTCTGGGGCCAACGTCCTGACTTTC. This chain connects TRBV5-1 to TRBJ2-6, with TRBD1 matching over 10 bases. V lost 1 base and J lost 1; bases outside the gene matches: 8. The CDR3 has 19 residues. Germline-derived CDR1 and CDR2 are SGHRS and YFSETQ.

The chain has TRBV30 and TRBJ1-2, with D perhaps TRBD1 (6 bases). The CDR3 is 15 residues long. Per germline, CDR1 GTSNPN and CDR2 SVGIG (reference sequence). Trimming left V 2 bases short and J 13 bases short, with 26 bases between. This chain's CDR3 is CAWSRRTAPTRGGTF. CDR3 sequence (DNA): TGTGCCTGGAGTCGTCGGACTGCGCCTACAAGGGGGGGCACCTTC.

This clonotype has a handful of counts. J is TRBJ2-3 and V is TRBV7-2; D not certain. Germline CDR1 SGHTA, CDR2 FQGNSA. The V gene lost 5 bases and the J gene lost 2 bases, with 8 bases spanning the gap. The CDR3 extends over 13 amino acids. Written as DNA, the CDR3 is TGTGCCAGCAGCACCCAATACACAGATACGCAGTATTTT. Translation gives CASSTQYTDTQYF.

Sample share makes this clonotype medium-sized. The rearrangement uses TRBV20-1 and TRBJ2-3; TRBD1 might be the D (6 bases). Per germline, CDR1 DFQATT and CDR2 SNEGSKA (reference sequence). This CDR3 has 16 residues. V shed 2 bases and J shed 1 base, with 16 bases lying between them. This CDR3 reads CSARPITGPGTDTQYF. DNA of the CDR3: TGCAGTGCTAGACCCATCACAGGGCCCGGCACAGATACGCAGTATTTT.

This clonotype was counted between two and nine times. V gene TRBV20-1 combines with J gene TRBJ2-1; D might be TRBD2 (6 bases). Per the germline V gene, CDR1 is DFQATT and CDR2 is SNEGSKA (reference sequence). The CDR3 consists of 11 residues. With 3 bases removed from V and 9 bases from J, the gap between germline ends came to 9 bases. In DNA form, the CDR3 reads TGCAGTGCTAGTCGGGGGACTGAGCAGTTCTTC. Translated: CSASRGTEQFF.

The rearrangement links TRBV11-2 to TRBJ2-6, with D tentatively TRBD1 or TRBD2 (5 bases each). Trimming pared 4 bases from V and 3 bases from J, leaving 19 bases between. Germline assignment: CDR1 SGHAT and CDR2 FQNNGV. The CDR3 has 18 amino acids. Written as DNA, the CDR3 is TGTGCCAGCAGCTATTATCGGGACCGCCAAAATGGGGCCAACGTCCTGACTTTC. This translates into CASSYYRDRQNGANVLTF.

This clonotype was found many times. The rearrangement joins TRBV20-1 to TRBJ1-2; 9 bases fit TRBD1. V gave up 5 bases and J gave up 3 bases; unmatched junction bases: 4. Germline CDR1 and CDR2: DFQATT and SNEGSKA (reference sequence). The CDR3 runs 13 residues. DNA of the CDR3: TGCAGTGCTCCGGACAGGGGCCACTATGGCTACACCTTC. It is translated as CSAPDRGHYGYTF.

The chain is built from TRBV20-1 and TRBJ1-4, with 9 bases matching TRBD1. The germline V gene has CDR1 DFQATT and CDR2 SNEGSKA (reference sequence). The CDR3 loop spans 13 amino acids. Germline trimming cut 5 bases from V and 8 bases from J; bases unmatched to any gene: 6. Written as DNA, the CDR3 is TGCAGTGCTCGGACAGGGGTTGGCGAAAAACTGTTTTTT. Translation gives CSARTGVGEKLFF.

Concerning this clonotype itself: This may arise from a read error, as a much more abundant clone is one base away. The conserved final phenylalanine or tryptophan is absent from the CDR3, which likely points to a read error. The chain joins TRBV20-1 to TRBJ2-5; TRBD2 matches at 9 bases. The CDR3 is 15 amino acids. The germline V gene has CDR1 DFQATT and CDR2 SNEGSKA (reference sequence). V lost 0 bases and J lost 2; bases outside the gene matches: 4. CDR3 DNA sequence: TGCAGTGCTAGAGATGGCCTAGCGGGGCAAGAGACCCAGTACTTA. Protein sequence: CSARDGLAGQETQYL.

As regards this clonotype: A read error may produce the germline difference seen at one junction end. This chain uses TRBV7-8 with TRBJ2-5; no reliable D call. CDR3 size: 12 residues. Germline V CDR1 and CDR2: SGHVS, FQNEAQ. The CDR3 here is CASSLPMETQYF. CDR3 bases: TGCGCCAGCAGCTTACCCATGGAGACCCAGTACTTC.

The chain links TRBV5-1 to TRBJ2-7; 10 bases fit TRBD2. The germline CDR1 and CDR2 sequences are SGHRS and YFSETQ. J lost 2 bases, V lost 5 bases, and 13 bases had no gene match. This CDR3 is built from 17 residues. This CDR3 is CASSPGRLAGKPYEQYF. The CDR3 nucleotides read TGCGCCAGCAGTCCCGGCCGACTAGCGGGCAAACCCTACGAGCAGTACTTC.

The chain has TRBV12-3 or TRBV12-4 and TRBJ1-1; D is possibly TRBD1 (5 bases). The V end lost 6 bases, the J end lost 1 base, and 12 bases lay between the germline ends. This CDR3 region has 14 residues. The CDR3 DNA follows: TGTGCCAGCAGCCCAGGGCTTGAGAACACTGAAGCTTTCTTT. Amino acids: CASSPGLENTEAFF.

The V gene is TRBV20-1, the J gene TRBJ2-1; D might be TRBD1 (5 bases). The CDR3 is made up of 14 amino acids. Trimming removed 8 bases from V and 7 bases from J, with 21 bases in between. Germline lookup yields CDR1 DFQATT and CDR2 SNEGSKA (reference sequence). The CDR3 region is CSTTPSRAGNEQFF. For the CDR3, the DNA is TGCAGTACCACACCCAGCAGGGCCGGGAATGAGCAGTTCTTC.